A selection of T cell receptor beta chains follows, all from one sample in a study of T cells after posttransplantation cyclophosphamide. Assay: immunoSEQ multiplex PCR; the TCRdb copy retains only in-frame clones and omits some. This sample carries about 47,000 clones, around 94% of them seen once, and the ten largest clones take less than 3.5%. Sequencing was carried out using PBMCs. These TCRs come from a woman aged 45-65 years in good health and a related stem cell transplant donor. The CDR3 runs from the conserved cysteine through the conserved F or W. Fields, in order: clone size, J gene, D gene, V gene, CDR3 length, CDR3 protein, CDR3 DNA. The D gene is left open where the match is weak. Some rows have no size entry. The others give once, few or many, or a class for an expanded clone.

size: NA; J: TRBJ1-1; D: NA; V: TRBV5-1; length: 14; CDR3: CASSLGTLGTEAFF; DNA: TGCGCCAGCAGCTTGGGGACTTTGGGAACTGAAGCTTTCTTT
size: NA; J: TRBJ2-3; D: NA; V: TRBV7-8; length: 17; CDR3: CASSLSREYASTDTQYF; DNA: TGTGCCAGCAGCTTAAGCCGAGAGTACGCTAGCACAGATACGCAGTATTTT
size: NA; J: TRBJ2-3; D: NA; V: TRBV13; length: 15; CDR3: CASSRREFGTDTQYF; DNA: TGTGCCAGCAGCCGACGGGAGTTCGGCACAGATACGCAGTATTTT
size: NA; J: TRBJ1-1; D: TRBD1; V: TRBV19; length: 14; CDR3: CASTSGQANTEAFF; DNA: TGTGCCAGTACCTCGGGACAGGCCAACACTGAAGCTTTCTTT
size: NA; J: TRBJ2-5; D: TRBD2; V: TRBV6-5; length: 15; CDR3: CASSYDGGARETQYF; DNA: TGTGCCAGCAGTTACGACGGGGGGGCCCGTGAGACCCAGTACTTC
size: NA; J: TRBJ2-7; D: NA; V: TRBV6-5; length: 16; CDR3: CASSFTPRTGEDEQYF; DNA: TGTGCCAGCAGTTTCACCCCCCGGACGGGAGAGGACGAGCAGTACTTC
size: NA; J: TRBJ1-1; D: NA; V: TRBV9; length: 14; CDR3: CASSVAGESTEAFF; DNA: TGTGCCAGCAGCGTAGCAGGGGAGTCCACTGAAGCTTTCTTT
size: few; J: TRBJ2-4; D: NA; V: TRBV4-2; length: 14; CDR3: CASSSEVHGSIQYF; DNA: TGTGCCAGCAGCTCAGAGGTCCACGGGAGCATTCAGTACTTC
size: NA; J: TRBJ2-7; D: TRBD1; V: TRBV5-1; length: 16; CDR3: CASSGSGTGVFYEQYF; DNA: TGCGCCAGCAGCGGCTCAGGGACAGGGGTTTTCTACGAGCAGTACTTC
size: NA; J: TRBJ1-2; D: TRBD1; V: TRBV6-6; length: 16; CDR3: CASSLTGTGSGSGYTF; DNA: TGTGCCAGCAGCCTCACCGGGACAGGGTCGGGGAGTGGCTACACCTTC
size: NA; J: TRBJ1-2; D: TRBD1; V: TRBV5-1; length: 14; CDR3: CASSLDTGEYGYTF; DNA: TGCGCCAGCAGCTTGGATACAGGGGAATATGGCTACACCTTC
size: once; J: TRBJ2-1; D: NA; V: TRBV6-1; length: 14; CDR3: CASSLSGSYNEQFF; DNA: TGTGCCAGCAGTCTTAGCGGCTCCTACAATGAGCAGTTCTTC
size: NA; J: TRBJ2-7; D: NA; V: TRBV5-5; length: 13; CDR3: CASTSTRFYEQYF; DNA: TGTGCCAGCACCTCGACTAGGTTCTACGAGCAGTACTTC
size: NA; J: TRBJ2-5; D: NA; V: TRBV5-8; length: 13; CDR3: CASRAIAVVTQYF; DNA: TGTGCCAGCAGAGCAATCGCGGTCGTGACCCAGTACTTC
size: NA; J: TRBJ1-5; D: TRBD1; V: TRBV4-1; length: 16; CDR3: CASSPSGQGAAQPQHF; DNA: TGCGCCAGCAGCCCTTCTGGACAGGGGGCGGCTCAGCCCCAGCATTTT
size: NA; J: TRBJ2-7; D: TRBD1; V: TRBV19; length: 14; CDR3: CASSIGQGAYKQYF; DNA: TGTGCCAGTAGTATAGGGCAGGGGGCCTACAAGCAGTACTTC
size: NA; J: TRBJ2-7; D: TRBD2; V: TRBV27; length: 20; CDR3: CASSLIGPWDRGTSDYEQYF; DNA: TGTGCCAGCAGTCTCATAGGACCGTGGGACAGAGGGACTAGCGACTACGAGCAGTACTTC
size: NA; J: TRBJ1-1; D: NA; V: TRBV5-1; length: 15; CDR3: CASSIAGAKNTEAFF; DNA: TGCGCCAGCAGCATCGCGGGGGCAAAGAACACTGAAGCTTTCTTT
size: NA; J: TRBJ2-7; D: NA; V: TRBV19; length: 17; CDR3: CASSIDLVGRVGYEQYF; DNA: TGTGCCAGTAGTATAGATCTCGTTGGCAGGGTTGGATACGAGCAGTACTTC
size: NA; J: TRBJ1-3; D: NA; V: TRBV7-2; length: 15; CDR3: CASSLGEATGNTIYF; DNA: TGTGCCAGCAGCTTAGGGGAGGCCACTGGAAACACCATATATTTT
size: NA; J: TRBJ2-5; D: TRBD2; V: TRBV5-1; length: 15; CDR3: CASSLGLAGVETQYF; DNA: TGCGCCAGCAGCTTGGGACTAGCGGGGGTGGAGACCCAGTACTTC
size: NA; J: TRBJ2-1; D: TRBD2; V: TRBV19; length: 17; CDR3: CASSIGLGLAGGPEQFF; DNA: TGTGCCAGTAGTATAGGACTCGGACTAGCGGGGGGGCCCGAGCAGTTCTTC
size: NA; J: TRBJ1-1; D: NA; V: TRBV6-1; length: 13; CDR3: CASRASGGTEAFF; DNA: TGTGCCAGCAGGGCAAGCGGGGGCACTGAAGCTTTCTTT
size: NA; J: TRBJ1-1; D: TRBD1; V: TRBV4-1; length: 14; CDR3: CASSQGDRDTEAFF; DNA: TGCGCCAGCAGCCAGGGAGACAGGGACACTGAAGCTTTCTTT
size: NA; J: TRBJ2-7; D: NA; V: TRBV5-1; length: 12; CDR3: CASSYLEAEQYF; DNA: TGCGCCAGCAGCTACCTCGAGGCCGAGCAGTACTTC
size: NA; J: TRBJ2-1; D: NA; V: TRBV6-1; length: 12; CDR3: CATIRVSNEQFF; DNA: TGTGCCACGATCCGGGTCAGCAATGAGCAGTTCTTC
size: few; J: TRBJ2-7; D: NA; V: TRBV6-6; length: 13; CDR3: CASTPGQAYEQYF; DNA: TGTGCCAGCACCCCGGGACAAGCCTACGAGCAGTACTTC
size: NA; J: TRBJ1-5; D: NA; V: TRBV4-1; length: 16; CDR3: CASSQDGGASNQPQHF; DNA: TGCGCCAGCAGCCAAGATGGGGGGGCCAGCAATCAGCCCCAGCATTTT
size: NA; J: TRBJ2-1; D: NA; V: TRBV11-3; length: 13; CDR3: CASRGHGNNEQFF; DNA: TGTGCCAGCAGGGGACACGGCAACAATGAGCAGTTCTTC
size: once; J: TRBJ2-1; D: TRBD2; V: TRBV7-3; length: 17; CDR3: CASSPSVSGGSYNEQFF; DNA: TGTGCCAGCAGCCCATCGGTTTCGGGAGGGTCCTACAATGAGCAGTTCTTC
size: NA; J: TRBJ1-4; D: NA; V: TRBV6-1; length: 16; CDR3: CASSDEQGWTNEKLFF; DNA: TGTGCCAGCAGTGATGAGCAGGGATGGACTAATGAAAAACTGTTTTTT
size: NA; J: TRBJ1-3; D: NA; V: TRBV27; length: 15; CDR3: CASSKNRVSGNTIYF; DNA: TGTGCCAGCAGTAAGAACAGAGTATCTGGAAACACCATATATTTT
size: NA; J: TRBJ2-6; D: NA; V: TRBV27; length: 14; CDR3: CASSEGTGANVLTF; DNA: TGTGCCAGCAGTGAGGGTACAGGGGCCAACGTCCTGACTTTC
size: NA; J: TRBJ2-7; D: TRBD2; V: TRBV19; length: 14; CDR3: CASSRLAGPYEQYF; DNA: TGTGCCAGTAGTCGATTAGCGGGACCCTACGAGCAGTACTTC
size: NA; J: TRBJ2-3; D: NA; V: TRBV28; length: 12; CDR3: CASTDEGLPGYF; DNA: TGTGCCAGCACCGATGAAGGTCTCCCGGGGTATTTT
size: NA; J: TRBJ2-1; D: NA; V: TRBV5-4; length: 15; CDR3: CASSLVGGPSNEQFF; DNA: TGTGCCAGCAGCTTAGTCGGGGGGCCTTCCAATGAGCAGTTCTTC
size: NA; J: TRBJ2-1; D: TRBD2; V: TRBV7-7; length: 16; CDR3: CASSPRTSGSYNEQFF; DNA: TGTGCTAGCAGCCCGAGGACTAGCGGCTCCTACAATGAGCAGTTCTTC
size: NA; J: TRBJ2-5; D: TRBD2; V: TRBV19; length: 15; CDR3: CANLKTSGGGETQYF; DNA: TGTGCCAACCTCAAGACTAGCGGGGGTGGTGAGACCCAGTACTTC
size: NA; J: TRBJ1-2; D: TRBD1; V: TRBV27; length: 15; CDR3: CASSLSAGGYYGYTF; DNA: TGTGCCAGCAGTTTATCGGCAGGGGGATACTATGGCTACACCTTC
size: NA; J: TRBJ1-5; D: TRBD1; V: TRBV12-5; length: 14; CDR3: CASGSGQGNQPQHF; DNA: TGTGCTAGTGGTTCGGGACAGGGGAATCAGCCCCAGCATTTT
size: NA; J: TRBJ1-1; D: NA; V: TRBV7-2; length: 13; CDR3: CASSLRGGTEAFF; DNA: TGTGCCAGCAGCCTACGGGGTGGGACTGAAGCTTTCTTT
size: NA; J: TRBJ1-1; D: TRBD1; V: TRBV6-1; length: 16; CDR3: CASSDAVTGSGTEAFF; DNA: TGTGCCAGCAGTGATGCGGTGACAGGGTCGGGCACTGAAGCTTTCTTT
size: NA; J: TRBJ2-5; D: TRBD2; V: TRBV5-6; length: 14; CDR3: CASSLGGGQETQYF; DNA: TGTGCCAGCAGCTTGGGGGGGGGCCAAGAGACCCAGTACTTC
size: NA; J: TRBJ2-2; D: TRBD1; V: TRBV10-1; length: 14; CDR3: CASSKTGTPGELFF; DNA: TGCGCCAGCAGTAAGACAGGGACCCCCGGGGAGCTGTTTTTT
size: NA; J: TRBJ2-3; D: TRBD2; V: TRBV7-3; length: 12; CDR3: CASSGGADTQYF; DNA: TGTGCCAGCAGTGGGGGGGCAGATACGCAGTATTTT